This entry describes one T cell receptor (beta chain). What it binds is unknown. The sample comes from a study of beta chain features in type 1 diabetes. Findings and caveats of the study: Shortening of TCRB CDR3s, moderate but significant, appeared in all four CD4+ subsets of Type 1 diabetes patients. Comparison showed that naive, central memory and Treg TCRB repertoires appeared more similar among patients than among healthy donors.

Reverse transcription of all isolated RNA meant that expressed TCRB transcripts were sequenced. The average output of naive, central memory and regulatory T cell samples was 3.6 million or so reads. TCRdb's table, derived via immunoSEQ multiplex PCR, lists solely in-frame clones and lacks some. The sample has about 140,000 clones; roughly an eighth are singletons. CD4+ naive, central memory, regulatory and stem cell-like memory subsets were isolated by sorting on CD45RO/CCR7/CD25/CD127/CD95/CD27. This sequence originates from a young man with type 1 diabetes. Source material: central memory CD4+ T cells from blood.

CDR3 sequence: CASNGQVYNEQFF. The CDR3 DNA reads as TGTGCCAGCAACGGACAGGTATACAATGAGCAGTTCTTC. The chain employs TRBV25-1 and TRBJ2-1; 7 bases are a match to TRBD1. This CDR3 region has 13 residues. The V segment lost 7 bases and the J segment 4 bases; nucleotides outside the gene matches: 4. Germline lookup yields CDR1 MGHDK and CDR2 SYGVNS. The full variable domain, rest sourced from reference TRBV25-1 and TRBJ2-1, is EADIYQTPRYLVIGTGKKITLECSQTMGHDKMYWYQQDPGMELHLIHYSYGVNSTEKGDLSSESTVSRIRTEHFPLTLESARPSHTSQYLCASNGQVYNEQFFGPGTRLTVL.